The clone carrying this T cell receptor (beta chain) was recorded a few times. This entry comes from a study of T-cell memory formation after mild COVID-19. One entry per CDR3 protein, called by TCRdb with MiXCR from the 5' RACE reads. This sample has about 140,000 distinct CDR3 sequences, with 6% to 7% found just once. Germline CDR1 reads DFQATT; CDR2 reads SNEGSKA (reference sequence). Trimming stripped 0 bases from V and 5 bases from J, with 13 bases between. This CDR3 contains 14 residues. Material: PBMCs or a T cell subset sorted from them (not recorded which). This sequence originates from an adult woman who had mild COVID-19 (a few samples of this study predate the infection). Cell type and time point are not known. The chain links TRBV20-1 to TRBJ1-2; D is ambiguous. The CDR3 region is CSARDPMAPYGYTF. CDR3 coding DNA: TGCAGTGCTAGAGATCCGATGGCACCTTATGGCTACACCTTC.